One and the same sample provided the 9 T cell receptor beta chains below, sequenced in a study of OX40 agonist ivuxolimab in advanced cancers. Measured with immunoSEQ multiplex PCR; TCRdb has only the in-frame clones, and not every one. Of 35,000 or so clones in the sample, roughly 78% were seen once. The source was CD4+ or CD8+ T cells sorted from blood, collected in a trial of the OX40 agonist ivuxolimab. Receptor source: an adult with an advanced solid tumor such as melanoma, head and neck, liver or kidney cancer.

The chain combines TRBV7-6 with TRBJ1-4; 7 nucleotides align to TRBD1. The CDR3 extends over 15 amino acids. Looked up from germline, CDR1 is SGHVS and CDR2 is FNYEAQ. The V gene end was trimmed by 1 base and the J gene end by 2 bases; junction bases not matched to a gene: 1. CDR3 amino acids: CASSLGTGTNEKLFF. The CDR3, as DNA: TGTGCCAGCAGCTTAGGGACAGGTACTAATGAAAAACTGTTTTTT.

The V call is TRBV10-3, the J call TRBJ1-2, with D uncertain. The CDR3 sequence is 14 residues long. V was trimmed by 6 bases and J by 0 bases, leaving 11 bases between them. The germline CDR1 and CDR2 sequences are ENHRY and SYGVKD. The CDR3 loop reads CAIRHDQANYGYTF. The DNA of the CDR3 is TGTGCCATCAGACACGATCAGGCTAACTATGGCTACACCTTC.

The CDR3: CASSLSAYHGYTF. The CDR3 DNA reads as TGTGCCAGCAGTTTATCGGCCTACCATGGCTACACCTTC. The chain employs TRBV27 and TRBJ1-2, with no clear D. The CDR3 consists of 13 residues. CDR1 MNHEY and CDR2 SMNVEV come from the germline V gene (reference sequence). Trimming left V 0 bases short and J 6 bases short, with 8 bases between.

The rearrangement joins TRBV7-6 to TRBJ1-4; D is undetermined. Looked up from germline, CDR1 is SGHVS and CDR2 is FNYEAQ. Deletions cut 8 bases from V and 0 bases from J, with 7 bases between. The CDR3 has 13 amino acids. CDR3 sequence: CASARATNEKLFF. The CDR3 DNA follows: TGTGCCAGCGCGAGAGCAACTAATGAAAAACTGTTTTTT.

The chain has TRBV5-8 and TRBJ2-3, with D perhaps matching TRBD1 (5 bases). CDR3 length: 14 amino acids. V gave up 0 bases and J gave up 4 bases, with 9 bases separating them. The germline V gene has CDR1 SGHTS and CDR2 YDEGEE. DNA for the CDR3: TGTGCCAGCAGCTTGGGGCAGGGCCCAGATACGCAGTATTTT. It translates to CASSLGQGPDTQYF.

The J gene is TRBJ2-7, the V gene TRBV30, with 7 bases matching TRBD2. The CDR3 length is 11 residues. Germline lookup yields CDR1 GTSNPN and CDR2 SVGIG (reference sequence). The V segment lost 4 bases and the J segment 6 bases; nucleotides outside the gene matches: 3. The chain's CDR3 is CAWTGGLEQYF. As DNA, the CDR3 is TGTGCCTGGACGGGAGGTCTCGAGCAGTACTTC.

This clone was observed a single time. The chain recombines TRBV11-2 with TRBJ2-1; the D gene is possibly TRBD2 (7 bases). Germline V gene data show CDR1 as SGHAT and CDR2 as FQNNGV. V shed 5 bases and J shed 7 bases, with 18 bases lying between them. The CDR3 sequence is 15 residues long. The CDR3 DNA reads as TGTGCCAGCAGCCGCGGGCGGGGGCCCTTTAATGAGCAGTTCTTC. This codes for CASSRGRGPFNEQFF.

A few counts support this clone. The chain carries TRBV28 and TRBJ2-3; 8 bases map to TRBD2. Per the germline V gene, CDR1 is MDHEN and CDR2 is SYDVKM. The CDR3 consists of 19 residues. The V gene end was trimmed by 3 bases and the J gene end by 0 bases; junction bases not matched to a gene: 14. CDR3 region: CASSLGLAGYQASTDTQYF. Written as DNA, the CDR3 is TGTGCCAGCAGTTTGGGGCTAGCGGGCTACCAAGCTAGCACAGATACGCAGTATTTT.

This chain connects TRBV18 to TRBJ1-1; 7 positions match TRBD1. The CDR3 is 14 residues long. Unmatched junction bases numbered 3, after V lost 0 bases and J lost 5 bases. Germline CDR1 reads KGHSH; CDR2 reads LQKENI. As DNA, the CDR3 is TGTGCCAGCTCACCACCGGACAGGACGACTGAAGCTTTCTTT. Its translation is CASSPPDRTTEAFF.